This TCR beta chain was sequenced during a study of identical twins. In TCRdb, the 5' RACE reads were re-called with MiXCR into one record per CDR3 protein. The sample records about 660,000 distinct CDR3 sequences, 8.6% being singletons. This clonotype was picked up a small number of times. Antigen specificity is unknown. Whole-study findings and limits: Conclusions were based on cross-sectional statistical analysis, without following the same donors. Within twin pairs, the out-of-frame alpha sequences they shared showed excess low generation probability.

The same sample was also studied in work on yellow fever vaccine responses in identical twins.

This receptor was taken from a woman under 30 in good health. Sequencing input: PBMCs.

CDR3 coding DNA: TGTGCCAGCAGGGGGACTAACGGGGAGACCCAGTACTTC. Its translation: CASRGTNGETQYF. V and J are TRBV7-2 and TRBJ2-5; 7 positions match TRBD2. V lost 6 bases, J lost 5 bases, and 6 bases stayed unmatched. The CDR3 contains 13 residues. Germline V gene data show CDR1 as SGHTA and CDR2 as FQGNSA.